This TCR beta chain was documented in a study of beta chain features in type 1 diabetes. Every participating donor gave one draw, a heparinised blood sample averaging approximately 110 mL. Since all of the isolated RNA was reverse transcribed, expressed TCRB transcripts were what got sequenced. This table comes from immunoSEQ multiplex PCR, and its TCRdb copy is limited to in-frame clones, with some not included. The repertoire includes about 170,000 clones, approximately 7.8% of them detected once, and about 0.9% sits in the top ten. Germline trimming cut 5 bases from V and 3 bases from J; bases unmatched to any gene: 9. CDR3 size: 15 residues. The germline V gene encodes CDR1 SGHTA and CDR2 FQGNSA. Study conclusions and caveats: Shorter TCRB CDR3s, moderately but significantly so, were found in Type 1 diabetes patients in all four CD4+ subsets. Diminished insertions and augmented deletions at VDJ junctions characterized type 1 diabetes patients. Relative to healthy donors, patients appeared to have naive, central memory and Treg TCRB repertoires that were more similar.

This clone was seen more than once but under ten times. Antigen: not known. Sequencing was performed on central memory CD4+ T cells from blood. This chain joins TRBV7-2 and TRBJ2-7, with TRBD2 matching 8 bases. This clonotype originated in a woman aged 40 to 50 with type 1 diabetes. CDR3 DNA sequence: TGTGCCAGCAGCCCAGGCGGAACTAGCGGCTACGAGCAGTACTTC. Its protein is CASSPGGTSGYEQYF.